The present entry profiles one T cell receptor beta chain with its context. Each CDR3 protein is one row after TCRdb ran MiXCR on the 5' RACE reads. The profile shows 400,000 to 550,000 distinct CDR3 sequences, around 20% of them singletons. These data are taken from a study of identical twins. The J segment lost 7 bases and the V segment lost 5 bases, leaving 8 bases of the junction unmatched. The CDR3 contains 13 residues. From germline, CDR1 is SGHDT and CDR2 YYEEEE. These data were also filed under a second study, of T cells expressing NK-cell markers. According to that study: Of CD8+ T cells, 1.0-7.0% belonged to dominant NKG2C+ clonotypes in roughly 6 donors.

The specimen was CD4+ T cells sorted from blood. The TCR comes from a woman under 30 in good health. This chain joins TRBV5-6 and TRBJ2-7; 8 nucleotides match TRBD1. The CDR3, as DNA: TGTGCCAGCAGGATGACAGGGGCTAGGGAGCAGTACTTC. Encoded protein: CASRMTGAREQYF. Based on the CDR3 plus reference TRBV5-6 and TRBJ2-7, the full variable domain is DAGVTQSPTHLIKTRGQQVTLRCSPKSGHDTVSWYQQALGQGPQFIFQYYEEEERQRGNFPDRFSGHQFPNYSSELNVNALLLGDSALYLCASRMTGAREQYFGPGTRLTVT.